This record concerns one TCR beta chain sequence. As yet, its antigen is unknown. The data originate from a study of T cells in tuberculosis. Study background: A South African cohort included IGRA-negative adolescents, latently infected IGRA-positive adolescents and adults with active tuberculosis. Notes on the study in general: GEM motif frequencies gave over 60% accuracy; the GMM repertoire gave roughly 86%.

The protocol was immunoSEQ multiplex PCR, while the TCRdb copy is restricted to in-frame clones and leaves out a portion. Here the sample spans some 30,000 clones, more than 70% being singletons. Germline loops: CDR1 KGHSH, CDR2 LQKENI. The CDR3 has 18 amino acids. Trimming pared 6 bases from V and 1 base from J, leaving 22 bases between. Time point: new active TB diagnosis, blood taken before or within 7 days of starting treatment. Each clinical donor contributed on average about 96,000 T cells from unsorted cryopreserved PBMC. This chain uses TRBV18 with TRBJ2-4; a possible D gene is TRBD1 (5 bases). The source was PBMCs, collected at tuberculosis diagnosis. The sequence was obtained from an adult with tuberculosis. The DNA of the CDR3 is TGTGCCAGCTCGCCAACCTCAGGGCCCGAATTGGCCAAAAACATTCAGTACTTC. This sequence encodes CASSPTSGPELAKNIQYF.